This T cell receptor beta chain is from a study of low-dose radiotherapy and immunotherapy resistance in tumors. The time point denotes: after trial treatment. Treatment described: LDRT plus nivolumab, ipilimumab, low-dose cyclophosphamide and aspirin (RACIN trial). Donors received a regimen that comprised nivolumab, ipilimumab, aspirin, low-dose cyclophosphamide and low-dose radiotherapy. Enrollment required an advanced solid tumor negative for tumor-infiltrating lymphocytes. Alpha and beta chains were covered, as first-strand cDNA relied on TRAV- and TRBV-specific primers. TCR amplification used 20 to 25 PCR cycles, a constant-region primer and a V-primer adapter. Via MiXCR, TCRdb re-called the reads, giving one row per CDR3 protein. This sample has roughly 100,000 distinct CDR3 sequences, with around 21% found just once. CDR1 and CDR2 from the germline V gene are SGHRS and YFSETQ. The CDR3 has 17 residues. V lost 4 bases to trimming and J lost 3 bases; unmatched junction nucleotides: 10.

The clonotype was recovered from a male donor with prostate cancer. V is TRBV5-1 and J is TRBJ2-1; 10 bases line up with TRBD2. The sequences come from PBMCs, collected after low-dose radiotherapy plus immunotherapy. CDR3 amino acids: CASSPHLTSGVYNEQFF. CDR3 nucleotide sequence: TGCGCCAGCAGCCCTCACCTAACTAGCGGGGTCTACAATGAGCAGTTCTTC. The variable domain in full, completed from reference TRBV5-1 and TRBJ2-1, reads KAGVTQTPRYLIKTRGQQVTLSCSPISGHRSVSWYQQTPGQGLQFLFEYFSETQRNKGNFPGRFSGRQFSNSRSEMNVSTLELGDSALYLCASSPHLTSGVYNEQFFGPGTRLTVL.